Listed below are T cell receptor beta chains from one sample, sequenced in a study of blood T cells in healthy people across ages. TCRdb processed the 5' RACE reads anew with MiXCR; each CDR3 protein has one entry. The repertoire holds some 800,000 distinct CDR3 sequences, with around 45% as singletons. Specimen: blood. The receptors were gathered from a man aged 55 to 70 in good health. The CDR3 runs from the conserved cysteine through the conserved F or W. D genes are given only for firm matches. Not all rows give a size; the values are once, few, many and, for expanded clones, a class.

v_gene: TRBV7-2; abundance: -; d_gene: -; j_gene: TRBJ1-1; CDR3aa: CASSTGGAGSTEAFF; CDR3nt: TGTGCCAGCAGCACGGGAGGGGCAGGGAGCACTGAAGCTTTCTTT
v_gene: TRBV20-1; abundance: -; d_gene: TRBD1; j_gene: TRBJ1-4; CDR3aa: CSARTGGDEKLFF; CDR3nt: TGCAGTGCTAGAACAGGGGGGGATGAAAAACTGTTTTTT
v_gene: TRBV29-1; abundance: -; d_gene: TRBD2; j_gene: TRBJ2-2; CDR3aa: CSVTIAGVGTGELFF; CDR3nt: TGCAGCGTGACCATAGCGGGGGTTGGGACCGGGGAGCTGTTTTTT
v_gene: TRBV7-9; abundance: -; d_gene: -; j_gene: TRBJ2-1; CDR3aa: CASSLPIDNEQFF; CDR3nt: TGTGCCAGCAGCCTCCCCATAGACAATGAGCAGTTCTTC
v_gene: TRBV7-2; abundance: once; d_gene: TRBD2; j_gene: TRBJ2-3; CDR3aa: CASSQGLAGGTTDTQYF; CDR3nt: TGTGCCAGCAGCCAAGGGCTAGCGGGGGGGACCACAGATACGCAGTATTTT
v_gene: TRBV7-2; abundance: -; d_gene: -; j_gene: TRBJ2-1; CDR3aa: CASWTGLGNEQFF; CDR3nt: TGTGCCAGCTGGACGGGGTTGGGCAATGAGCAGTTCTTC
v_gene: TRBV10-3; abundance: -; d_gene: TRBD2; j_gene: TRBJ2-4; CDR3aa: CAISASGGAVKNIQYF; CDR3nt: TGTGCCATCAGTGCGAGCGGGGGGGCCGTCAAAAACATTCAGTACTTC
v_gene: TRBV20-1; abundance: -; d_gene: TRBD2; j_gene: TRBJ2-1; CDR3aa: CSARPPGLGSHEQFF; CDR3nt: TGCAGTGCTAGGCCCCCGGGACTAGGGAGCCATGAGCAGTTCTTC
v_gene: TRBV7-9; abundance: -; d_gene: -; j_gene: TRBJ2-5; CDR3aa: CASSFAGRGRIQETQYF; CDR3nt: TGTGCCAGCAGCTTTGCCGGCCGGGGGCGGATACAAGAGACCCAGTACTTC
v_gene: TRBV15; abundance: few; d_gene: TRBD2; j_gene: TRBJ2-2; CDR3aa: CATSRGGNSGGLNTGELFF; CDR3nt: TGTGCCACCAGCAGAGGAGGGAATAGCGGGGGGTTAAACACCGGGGAGCTGTTTTTT
v_gene: TRBV4-3; abundance: -; d_gene: TRBD1; j_gene: TRBJ2-7; CDR3aa: CASSQDLTGGAYEQYF; CDR3nt: TGCGCCAGCAGCCAAGACCTGACAGGGGGCGCCTACGAGCAGTACTTC
v_gene: TRBV10-3; abundance: -; d_gene: -; j_gene: TRBJ2-7; CDR3aa: CAISSGTLDEQYF; CDR3nt: TGTGCCATCAGCTCCGGGACACTTGACGAGCAGTACTTC
v_gene: TRBV15; abundance: -; d_gene: -; j_gene: TRBJ2-7; CDR3aa: CATSRGTTGPGSSYEQYF; CDR3nt: TGTGCCACCAGCAGAGGGACAACGGGCCCAGGAAGCTCCTACGAGCAGTACTTC
v_gene: TRBV9; abundance: -; d_gene: -; j_gene: TRBJ2-2; CDR3aa: CASSVLVNTGELFF; CDR3nt: TGTGCCAGCAGCGTATTAGTGAACACCGGGGAGCTGTTTTTT
v_gene: TRBV5-1; abundance: -; d_gene: TRBD1; j_gene: TRBJ1-2; CDR3aa: CASSFYPGQGEDYGYTF; CDR3nt: TGCGCCAGCAGCTTTTATCCTGGACAGGGGGAGGACTATGGCTACACCTTC
v_gene: TRBV25-1; abundance: few; d_gene: TRBD1; j_gene: TRBJ2-3; CDR3aa: CASSDDRGPGDTQYF; CDR3nt: TGTGCCAGCAGTGACGACAGGGGGCCAGGAGATACGCAGTATTTT
v_gene: TRBV12-3/TRBV12-4; abundance: -; d_gene: -; j_gene: TRBJ1-5; CDR3aa: CASSFLLTGTYSNQPQHF; CDR3nt: TGTGCCAGCAGTTTCCTCCTAACAGGGACGTATAGCAATCAGCCCCAGCATTTT
v_gene: TRBV12-3/TRBV12-4; abundance: -; d_gene: TRBD2; j_gene: TRBJ2-1; CDR3aa: CASSKGGGRIYNEQFF; CDR3nt: TGTGCCAGCAGCAAAGGCGGGGGGCGGATTTACAATGAGCAGTTCTTC
v_gene: TRBV5-1; abundance: few; d_gene: TRBD1; j_gene: TRBJ2-7; CDR3aa: CASSFGTGSDEQYF; CDR3nt: TGCGCCAGCAGCTTCGGGACAGGGTCCGACGAGCAGTACTTC
v_gene: TRBV16; abundance: -; d_gene: TRBD1; j_gene: TRBJ1-5; CDR3aa: CASSQFPGQGGQPQHF; CDR3nt: TGTGCCAGCAGCCAGTTCCCGGGACAGGGAGGTCAGCCCCAGCATTTT
v_gene: TRBV5-1; abundance: few; d_gene: TRBD1; j_gene: TRBJ1-2; CDR3aa: CASSQGTGTYGYTF; CDR3nt: TGCGCCAGCAGTCAAGGGACAGGGACGTATGGCTACACCTTC
v_gene: TRBV12-5; abundance: -; d_gene: -; j_gene: TRBJ2-6; CDR3aa: CASGLDGPNVLTF; CDR3nt: TGTGCTAGTGGTTTGGACGGACCAAACGTCCTGACTTTC
v_gene: TRBV29-1; abundance: few; d_gene: -; j_gene: TRBJ2-1; CDR3aa: CSVVYLSHNEQFF; CDR3nt: TGCAGCGTTGTTTATTTGAGCCACAATGAGCAGTTCTTC
v_gene: TRBV12-3/TRBV12-4; abundance: -; d_gene: TRBD1; j_gene: TRBJ1-4; CDR3aa: CASTRTGGPEKLFF; CDR3nt: TGTGCCAGCACCCGGACAGGGGGACCCGAAAAACTGTTTTTT
v_gene: TRBV4-1; abundance: -; d_gene: -; j_gene: TRBJ2-1; CDR3aa: CASSQDVGRGSEQFF; CDR3nt: TGCGCCAGCAGCCAAGATGTCGGTCGGGGTAGTGAGCAGTTCTTC
v_gene: TRBV6-5; abundance: -; d_gene: -; j_gene: TRBJ2-5; CDR3aa: CASSYSMATKETQYF; CDR3nt: TGTGCCAGCAGTTACTCGATGGCTACTAAAGAGACCCAGTACTTC
v_gene: TRBV6-2/TRBV6-3; abundance: -; d_gene: -; j_gene: TRBJ2-5; CDR3aa: CASSPVVETQYF; CDR3nt: TGTGCCAGCAGCCCCGTGGTCGAGACCCAGTACTTC
v_gene: TRBV6-5; abundance: few; d_gene: -; j_gene: TRBJ2-6; CDR3aa: CASRTTLDRGANVLTF; CDR3nt: TGTGCCAGCAGGACCACCCTAGACAGGGGGGCCAACGTCCTGACTTTC
v_gene: TRBV28; abundance: -; d_gene: -; j_gene: TRBJ2-1; CDR3aa: CASSIPDQMGNEQFF; CDR3nt: TGTGCCAGCAGTATACCGGACCAAATGGGGAATGAGCAGTTCTTC
v_gene: TRBV6-6; abundance: -; d_gene: TRBD1; j_gene: TRBJ2-3; CDR3aa: CASSYMGQGVSDTQYF; CDR3nt: TGTGCCAGCAGTTACATGGGACAGGGGGTATCAGATACGCAGTATTTT
v_gene: TRBV28; abundance: few; d_gene: -; j_gene: TRBJ2-7; CDR3aa: CASSGMRGTSSYEQYF; CDR3nt: TGTGCCAGCAGTGGGATGCGGGGAACGTCCTCCTACGAGCAGTACTTC
v_gene: TRBV6-6; abundance: -; d_gene: -; j_gene: TRBJ1-2; CDR3aa: CASSYIQGANYGYTF; CDR3nt: TGTGCCAGCAGTTACATCCAGGGTGCGAACTATGGCTACACCTTC
v_gene: TRBV3-1; abundance: many; d_gene: -; j_gene: TRBJ1-2; CDR3aa: CASSQWGDYGYTF; CDR3nt: TGTGCCAGCAGCCAGTGGGGGGACTATGGCTACACCTTC
v_gene: TRBV20-1; abundance: -; d_gene: -; j_gene: TRBJ2-4; CDR3aa: CSAWDRRPRAKNIQYF; CDR3nt: TGCAGTGCTTGGGACCGACGCCCGAGGGCCAAAAACATTCAGTACTTC
v_gene: TRBV6-1; abundance: few; d_gene: -; j_gene: TRBJ1-2; CDR3aa: CASSKDSDYGYTF; CDR3nt: TGTGCCAGCAGCAAGGACAGCGACTATGGCTACACCTTC